This T cell receptor beta chain emerged from a study of early T cells in non-severe SARS-CoV-2 infection. The TCR library protocol was used to attach unique molecular identifiers. These identifiers were attached to individual cDNA molecules. TCRdb reprocessed the 5' RACE reads via MiXCR and lists one record per CDR3 protein. The sample records fewer than 30,000 distinct CDR3 sequences, about 5% being singletons. Trimming left V 3 bases short and J 0 bases short, with 14 bases between. Germline CDR1 and CDR2: KGHSH and LQKENI. The CDR3 extends over 16 amino acids. This clonotype was counted at least ten times.

Sequencing was carried out using whole blood. V gene TRBV18 combines with J gene TRBJ1-2; maybe TRBD1 (5 bases). This TCR was sampled from an adult who was a healthcare worker with PCR-confirmed SARS-CoV-2 infection or an uninfected control (not recorded which). The CDR3: CASSPPGRSPNYGYTF. DNA of the CDR3: TGTGCCAGCTCACCTCCGGGACGTTCGCCTAACTATGGCTACACCTTC.